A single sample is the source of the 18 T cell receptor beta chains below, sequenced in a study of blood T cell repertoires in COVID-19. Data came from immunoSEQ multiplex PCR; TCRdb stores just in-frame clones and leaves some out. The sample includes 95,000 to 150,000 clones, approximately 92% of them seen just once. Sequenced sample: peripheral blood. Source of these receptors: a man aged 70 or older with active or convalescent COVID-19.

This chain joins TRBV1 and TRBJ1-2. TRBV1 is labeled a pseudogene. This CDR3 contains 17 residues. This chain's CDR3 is CTSSQDSQFQDCYGYTF. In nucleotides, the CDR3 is TGCACCAGCAGCCAGGATTCCCAGTTTCAGGACTGCTATGGCTACACCTTC.

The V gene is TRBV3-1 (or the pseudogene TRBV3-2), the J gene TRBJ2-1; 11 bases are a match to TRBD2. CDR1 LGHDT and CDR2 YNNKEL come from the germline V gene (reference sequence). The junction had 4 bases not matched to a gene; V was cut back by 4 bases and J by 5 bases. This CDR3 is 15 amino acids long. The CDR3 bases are TGTGCCAGCAGCCCCCGACTAGCGGGGAACAATGAGCAGTTCTTC. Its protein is CASSPRLAGNNEQFF.

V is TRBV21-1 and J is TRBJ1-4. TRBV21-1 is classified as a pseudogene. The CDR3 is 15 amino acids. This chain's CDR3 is CASGPGKATNEKLFF. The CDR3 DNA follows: TGTGCCAGCGGACCGGGGAAGGCAACTAATGAAAAACTGTTTTTT.

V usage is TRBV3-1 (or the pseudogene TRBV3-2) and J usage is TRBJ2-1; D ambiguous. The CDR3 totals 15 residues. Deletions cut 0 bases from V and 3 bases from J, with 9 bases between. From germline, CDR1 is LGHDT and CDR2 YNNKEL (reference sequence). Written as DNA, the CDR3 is TGTGCCAGCAGCCAAGATTTTGGCAGCTACAATGAGCAGTTCTTC. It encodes CASSQDFGSYNEQFF.

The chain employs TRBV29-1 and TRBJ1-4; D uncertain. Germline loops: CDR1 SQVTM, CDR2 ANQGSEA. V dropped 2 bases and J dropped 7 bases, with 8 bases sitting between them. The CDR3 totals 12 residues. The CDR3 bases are TGCAGCGTTGAATTAGCCGCTGAAAAACTGTTTTTT. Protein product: CSVELAAEKLFF.

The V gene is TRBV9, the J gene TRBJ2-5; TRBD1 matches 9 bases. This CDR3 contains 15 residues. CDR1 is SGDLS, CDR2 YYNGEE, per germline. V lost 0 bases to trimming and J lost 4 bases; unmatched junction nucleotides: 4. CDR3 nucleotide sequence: TGTGCCAGCAGCGTAGAGGGACAGGGTTTAGAGACCCAGTACTTC. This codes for CASSVEGQGLETQYF.

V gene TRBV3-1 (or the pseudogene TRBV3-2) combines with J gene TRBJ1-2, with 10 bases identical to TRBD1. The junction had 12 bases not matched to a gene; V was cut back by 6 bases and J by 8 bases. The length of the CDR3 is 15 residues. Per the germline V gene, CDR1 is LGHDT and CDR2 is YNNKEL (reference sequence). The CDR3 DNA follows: TGTGCCAGCAGTCCCCAGCCGACAGGGGGCGGCGGCTACACCTTC. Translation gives CASSPQPTGGGGYTF.

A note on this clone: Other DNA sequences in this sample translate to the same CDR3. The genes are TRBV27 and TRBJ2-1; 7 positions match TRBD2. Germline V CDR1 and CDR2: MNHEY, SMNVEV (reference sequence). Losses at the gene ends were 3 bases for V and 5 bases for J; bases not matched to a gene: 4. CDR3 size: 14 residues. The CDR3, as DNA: TGTGCCAGCAGTTTTACCCTAGCGGACAATGAGCAGTTCTTC. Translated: CASSFTLADNEQFF.

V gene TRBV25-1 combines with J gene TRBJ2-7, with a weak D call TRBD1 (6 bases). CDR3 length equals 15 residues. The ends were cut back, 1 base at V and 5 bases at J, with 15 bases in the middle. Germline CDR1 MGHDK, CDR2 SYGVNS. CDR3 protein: CASSEWRPGADEQYF. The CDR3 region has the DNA TGTGCCAGCAGTGAATGGAGGCCAGGGGCCGACGAGCAGTACTTC.

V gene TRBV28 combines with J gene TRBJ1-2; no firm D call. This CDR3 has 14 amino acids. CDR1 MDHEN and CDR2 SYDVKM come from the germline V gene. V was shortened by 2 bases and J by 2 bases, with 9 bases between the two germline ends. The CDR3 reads CASSLPQTNYGYTF. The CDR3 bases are TGTGCCAGCAGTTTACCACAGACGAACTATGGCTACACCTTC.

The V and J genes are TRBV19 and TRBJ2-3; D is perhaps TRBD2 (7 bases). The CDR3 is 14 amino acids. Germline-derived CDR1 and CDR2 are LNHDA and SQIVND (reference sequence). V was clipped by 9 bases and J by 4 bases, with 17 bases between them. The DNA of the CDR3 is TGTGCCAGCGACACTAAGGGGGGGTCAGATACGCAGTATTTT. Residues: CASDTKGGSDTQYF.

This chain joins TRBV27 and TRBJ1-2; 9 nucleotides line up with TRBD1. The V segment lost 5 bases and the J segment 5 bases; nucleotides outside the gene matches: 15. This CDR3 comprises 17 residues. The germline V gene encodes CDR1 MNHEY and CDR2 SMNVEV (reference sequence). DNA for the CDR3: TGTGCCAGCAGTCCCCTCACCCTGGACAGGGGTGGGTATGGCTACACCTTC. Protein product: CASSPLTLDRGGYGYTF.

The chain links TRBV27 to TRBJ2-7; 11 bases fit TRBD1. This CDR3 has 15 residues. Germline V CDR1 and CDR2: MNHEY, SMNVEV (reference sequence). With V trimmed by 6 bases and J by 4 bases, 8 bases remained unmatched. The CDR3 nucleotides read TGTGCCAGCAGCCGCCCGGGACAGGGGGAATACGAGCAGTACTTC. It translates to CASSRPGQGEYEQYF.

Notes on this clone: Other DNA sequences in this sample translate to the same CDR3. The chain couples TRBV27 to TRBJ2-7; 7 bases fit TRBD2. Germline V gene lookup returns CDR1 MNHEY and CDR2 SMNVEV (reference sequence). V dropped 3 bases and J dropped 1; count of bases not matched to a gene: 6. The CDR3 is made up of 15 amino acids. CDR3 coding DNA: TGTGCCAGCAGTTTTACGCTAGCGGATTCCTACGAGCAGTACTTC. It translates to CASSFTLADSYEQYF.

As DNA, the CDR3 is TGTGCCAGCAGTTTAGGGGACAGGCGAGGCTCTGGCTACACCTTC. Translating gives CASSLGDRRGSGYTF. V and J are TRBV28 and TRBJ1-2, with 8 positions matching TRBD1. Germline V gene sequence: CDR1 MDHEN, CDR2 SYDVKM. V lost 2 bases to trimming and J lost 7 bases; unmatched junction nucleotides: 9. CDR3 size: 15 residues.

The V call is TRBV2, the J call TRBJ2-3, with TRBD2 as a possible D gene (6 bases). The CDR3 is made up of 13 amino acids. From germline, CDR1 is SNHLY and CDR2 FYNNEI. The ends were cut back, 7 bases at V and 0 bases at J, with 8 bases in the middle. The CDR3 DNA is TGTGCCAGCAATGGGGGGAGCACAGATACGCAGTATTTT. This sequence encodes CASNGGSTDTQYF.

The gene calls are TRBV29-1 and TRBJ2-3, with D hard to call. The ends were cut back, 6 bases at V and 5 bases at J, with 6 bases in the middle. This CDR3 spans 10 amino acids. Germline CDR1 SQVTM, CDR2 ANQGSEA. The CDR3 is CSVSGDTQYF. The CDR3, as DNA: TGCAGCGTGTCGGGAGATACGCAGTATTTT.

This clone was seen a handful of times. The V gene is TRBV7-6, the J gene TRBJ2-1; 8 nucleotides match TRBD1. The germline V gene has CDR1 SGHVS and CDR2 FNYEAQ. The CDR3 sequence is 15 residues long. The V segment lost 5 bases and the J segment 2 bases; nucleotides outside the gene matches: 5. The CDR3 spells CASSQGARPYNEQFF. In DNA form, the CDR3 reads TGTGCCAGCAGCCAGGGGGCTCGACCCTACAATGAGCAGTTCTTC.